This T cell receptor beta chain originates from a study of T cells after yellow fever vaccination. Study-level results: The secondary response was weaker, and its peak arrived faster, on day 5 versus 15.

In TCRdb, the 5' RACE reads were re-called with MiXCR into one record per CDR3 protein. The sample contains 300,000 to 350,000 distinct CDR3 sequences, 3.5% to 5% of which appear only once. The CDR3 covers 14 residues. In germline, CDR1 is MNHEY, CDR2 SVGEGT. V was pared by 4 bases and J by 6 bases, with 5 bases of the junction left unmatched. This clonotype was seen many times. The antigen is unknown. The chain links TRBV6-2 or TRBV6-3 to TRBJ1-5; 8 bases agree with TRBD1. Sample: PBMCs, taken 15 days after the yellow fever booster vaccination. The TCR was taken from a man between 18 and 29 years old who received the YFV17D yellow fever vaccine. In DNA form, the CDR3 reads TGTGCCAGCAGTTCGACAGGGGAAGTTCAGCCCCAGCATTTT. Protein product: CASSSTGEVQPQHF.